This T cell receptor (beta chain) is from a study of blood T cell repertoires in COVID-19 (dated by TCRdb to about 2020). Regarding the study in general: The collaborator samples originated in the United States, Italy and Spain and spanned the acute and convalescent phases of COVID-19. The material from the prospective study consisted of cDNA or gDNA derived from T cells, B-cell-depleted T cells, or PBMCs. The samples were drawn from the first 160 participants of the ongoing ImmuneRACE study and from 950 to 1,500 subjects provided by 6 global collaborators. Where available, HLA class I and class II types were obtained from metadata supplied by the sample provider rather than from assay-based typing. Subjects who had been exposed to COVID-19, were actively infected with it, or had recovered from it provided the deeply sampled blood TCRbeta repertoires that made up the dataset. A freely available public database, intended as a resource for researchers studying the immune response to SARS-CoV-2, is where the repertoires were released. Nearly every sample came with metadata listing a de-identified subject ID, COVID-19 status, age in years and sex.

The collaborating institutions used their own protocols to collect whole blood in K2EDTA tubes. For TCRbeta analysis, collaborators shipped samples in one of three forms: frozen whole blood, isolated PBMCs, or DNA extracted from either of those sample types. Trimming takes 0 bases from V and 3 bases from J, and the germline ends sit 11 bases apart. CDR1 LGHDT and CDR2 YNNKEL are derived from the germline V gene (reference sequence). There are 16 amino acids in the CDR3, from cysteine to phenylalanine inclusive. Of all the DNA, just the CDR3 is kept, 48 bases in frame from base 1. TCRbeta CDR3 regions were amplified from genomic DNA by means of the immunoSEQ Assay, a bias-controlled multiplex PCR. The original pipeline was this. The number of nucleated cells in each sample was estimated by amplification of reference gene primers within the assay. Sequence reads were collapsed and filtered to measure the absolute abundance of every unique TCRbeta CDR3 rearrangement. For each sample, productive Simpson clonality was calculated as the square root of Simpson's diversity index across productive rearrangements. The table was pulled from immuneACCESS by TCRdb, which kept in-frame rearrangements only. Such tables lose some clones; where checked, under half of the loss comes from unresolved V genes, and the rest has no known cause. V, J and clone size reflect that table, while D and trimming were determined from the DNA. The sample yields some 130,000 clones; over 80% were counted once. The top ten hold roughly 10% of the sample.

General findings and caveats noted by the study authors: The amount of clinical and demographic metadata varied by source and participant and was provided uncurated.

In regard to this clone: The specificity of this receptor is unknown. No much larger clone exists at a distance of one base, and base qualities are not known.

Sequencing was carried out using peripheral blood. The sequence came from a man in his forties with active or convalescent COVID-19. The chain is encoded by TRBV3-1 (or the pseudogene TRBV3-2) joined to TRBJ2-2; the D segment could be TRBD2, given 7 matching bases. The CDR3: CASSQEGAGDTGELFF. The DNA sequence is TGTGCCAGCAGCCAAGAGGGGGCGGGGGACACCGGGGAGCTGTTTTTT.